This T cell receptor beta chain was identified during a study of blood T cell repertoires in COVID-19. Overall study context: PBMCs, B-cell-depleted T cells, or T cells were the source of the cDNA or gDNA that made up the material.

Seattle enrolled patients during active infection and tracked them longitudinally. V trimming: 1 base; J trimming: 7 bases; junction bases outside the gene matches: 0. The germline CDR1 and CDR2 sequences are MNHNS and SASEGT. The CDR3 runs to 14 residues. Authors' data handling: Amplification of reference gene primers provided the estimated nucleated cell counts. The method was immunoSEQ multiplex PCR; TCRdb's version includes in-frame clones alone and lacks a portion of them. From that table come the V and J calls and clone size; the DNA was used to work out D and trimming. Of tens of thousands of clones in the sample, approximately 85% are singletons; the top ten hold around 2.9%. This clone occurred once.

This TCR came from a woman of 80 years or more with COVID-19, enrolled during active disease. The sequencing input was peripheral blood. The rearrangement uses TRBV6-1 and TRBJ1-6, with 8 bases that match TRBD1. CDR3 in DNA: TGTGCCAGCAGTGAAGGGACAGGGAATTCACCCCTCCACTTT. Amino acids: CASSEGTGNSPLHF.